These T cell receptor beta chains were read from a single sample in a study of blood T cells in healthy people across ages. A single record per CDR3 protein comes from TCRdb applying MiXCR to the 5' RACE reads. The sample comprises about 1.4 million distinct CDR3 sequences, around 59% of which are singletons, and approximately 7% rests with the top ten. The source material was blood. The receptors were gathered from a man between 18 and 29 years old in good health. CDR3s include the opening cysteine and the closing phenylalanine or tryptophan. D genes are given only for firm matches. Size tells how often a clone was seen (once, few, many) or the class of an expanded clone, and some rows leave it out.

J	size	D	V	CDR3	DNA
TRBJ1-2	few	.	TRBV29-1	CSAGAGEDNGYTF	TGCAGCGCCGGCGCGGGAGAGGACAATGGCTACACCTTC
TRBJ2-1	few	TRBD2	TRBV27	CASSFGAGGVNEQFF	TGTGCCAGCAGTTTCGGCGCGGGAGGGGTCAATGAGCAGTTCTTC
TRBJ2-1	once	.	TRBV29-1	CSAEDNRNEQFF	TGCAGCGCTGAGGACAATAGGAATGAGCAGTTCTTT
TRBJ2-7	.	.	TRBV18	CASSPTKGVSYEQYF	TGTGCCAGCTCACCAACGAAGGGGGTTTCCTACGAGCAGTACTTC
TRBJ2-3	few	.	TRBV4-3	CASSQVWGVPTDTQYF	TGCGCCAGCAGCCAAGTATGGGGGGTCCCCACAGATACGCAGTATTTT
TRBJ2-1	few	.	TRBV27	CASSPRGRFNEQFF	TGTGCCAGCAGTCCCCGGGGCAGATTCAATGAGCAGTTCTTC
TRBJ1-1	.	.	TRBV7-8	CASSAGPSNTEAFF	TGTGCCAGCAGTGCGGGGCCTTCGAACACTGAAGCTTTCTTT
TRBJ2-1	many	TRBD2	TRBV29-1	CSVELADYNEQFF	TGCAGCGTTGAACTAGCGGACTACAATGAGCAGTTCTTC
TRBJ1-1	.	.	TRBV7-9	CASELAVGVNTEAFF	TGTGCCAGCGAACTCGCGGTGGGTGTGAACACCGAAGCTTTCTTT
TRBJ2-4	.	.	TRBV21-1	CASRTRQGSAKNIQYF	TGTGCCAGCAGGACTCGACAGGGCTCTGCCAAAAACATTCAGTACTTC
TRBJ2-3	.	.	TRBV20-1	CSARMLDTQYF	TGCAGTGCTAGAATGCTAGATACGCAGTATTTT
TRBJ1-6	.	TRBD1	TRBV6-6	CASSSTGDRASPLHF	TGTGCCAGCAGTTCCACCGGGGACAGGGCTTCACCCCTCCACTTT
TRBJ2-1	.	TRBD2	TRBV7-2	CASSSVPSGGAPEQFF	TGTGCCAGCAGCTCGGTCCCTAGCGGGGGGGCCCCTGAGCAGTTCTTC
TRBJ1-2	.	.	TRBV11-2	CASSLVRGAPGYTF	TGTGCCAGCAGCTTAGTGCGGGGGGCGCCGGGCTACACCTTC
TRBJ2-1	.	.	TRBV6-2/TRBV6-3	CASSYPRNNEQFF	TGTGCCAGCAGTTATCCCCGAAACAATGAGCAGTTCTTC
TRBJ2-3	.	TRBD2	TRBV15	CATSRDLTSGGFSLFTDTQYF	TGTGCCACCAGCAGAGATCTTACTAGCGGGGGGTTCTCCCTTTTCACAGATACGCAGTATTTT
TRBJ2-1	few	.	TRBV7-2	CASSLNPGPLFF	TGTGCCAGCAGCTTAAACCCGGGACCTCTGTTCTTC
TRBJ2-1	.	TRBD1	TRBV20-1	CSARLDRRSYNEQFF	TGCAGTGCTAGATTGGACAGGAGATCCTACAATGAGCAGTTCTTC
TRBJ1-6	few	.	TRBV13	CASSYGRSPLHF	TGTGCCAGCAGCTACGGACGCTCACCCCTCCACTTT
TRBJ2-1	once	.	TRBV21-1	CASSTYRADSLGYNEQFF	TGTGCCAGCAGCACTTATAGAGCGGACAGCTTAGGCTACAATGAGCAGTTCTTC
TRBJ2-7	many	TRBD1	TRBV29-1	CSVSDRGLYEQYF	TGCAGCGTTTCCGACAGGGGGCTTTACGAGCAGTACTTC
TRBJ2-7	.	.	TRBV7-2	CASSSYPLPEQYF	TGTGCCAGCAGCTCATATCCCCTCCCCGAGCAGTACTTC
TRBJ2-7	.	.	TRBV5-1	CASSPGAPSDYEQYF	TGCGCCAGCAGCCCCGGGGCACCTTCAGACTACGAGCAGTACTTC